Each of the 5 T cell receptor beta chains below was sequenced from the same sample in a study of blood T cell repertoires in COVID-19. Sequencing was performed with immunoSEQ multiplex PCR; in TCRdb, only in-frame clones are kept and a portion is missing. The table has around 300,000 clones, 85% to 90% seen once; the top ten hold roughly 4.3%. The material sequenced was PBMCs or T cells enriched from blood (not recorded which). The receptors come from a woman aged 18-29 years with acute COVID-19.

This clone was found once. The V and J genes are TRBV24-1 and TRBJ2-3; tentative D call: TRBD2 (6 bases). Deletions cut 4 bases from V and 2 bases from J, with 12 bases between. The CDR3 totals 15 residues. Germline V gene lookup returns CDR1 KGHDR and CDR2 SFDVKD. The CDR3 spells CATSDPRGTTDTQYF. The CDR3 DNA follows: TGTGCCACCAGTGACCCGCGGGGTACCACAGATACGCAGTATTTT.

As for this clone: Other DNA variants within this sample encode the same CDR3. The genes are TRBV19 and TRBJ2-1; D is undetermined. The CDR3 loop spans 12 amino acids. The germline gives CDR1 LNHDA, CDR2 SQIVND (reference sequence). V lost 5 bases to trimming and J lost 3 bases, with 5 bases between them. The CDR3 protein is CASSRDYNEQFF. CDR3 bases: TGTGCCAGTAGTCGCGACTACAATGAGCAGTTCTTC.

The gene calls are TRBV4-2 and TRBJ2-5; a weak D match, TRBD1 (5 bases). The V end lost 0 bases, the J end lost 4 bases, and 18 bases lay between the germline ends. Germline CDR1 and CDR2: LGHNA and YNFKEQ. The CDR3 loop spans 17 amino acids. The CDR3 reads CASSQELAELGPETQYF. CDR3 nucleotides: TGTGCCAGCAGCCAAGAATTGGCGGAACTGGGGCCAGAGACCCAGTACTTC.

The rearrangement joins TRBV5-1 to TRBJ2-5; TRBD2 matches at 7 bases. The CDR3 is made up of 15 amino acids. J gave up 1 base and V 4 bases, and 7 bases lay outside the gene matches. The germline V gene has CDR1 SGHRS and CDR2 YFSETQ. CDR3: CASSRSGTLQETQYF. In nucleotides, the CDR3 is TGCGCCAGCAGCCGGAGCGGGACCCTCCAAGAGACCCAGTACTTC.

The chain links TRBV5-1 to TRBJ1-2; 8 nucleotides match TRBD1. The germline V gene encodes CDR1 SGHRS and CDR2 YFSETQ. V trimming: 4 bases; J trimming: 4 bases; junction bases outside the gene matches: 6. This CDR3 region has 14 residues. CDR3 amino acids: CASSQGASLYGYTF. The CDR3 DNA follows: TGCGCCAGCAGCCAGGGGGCGAGCCTCTATGGCTACACCTTC.